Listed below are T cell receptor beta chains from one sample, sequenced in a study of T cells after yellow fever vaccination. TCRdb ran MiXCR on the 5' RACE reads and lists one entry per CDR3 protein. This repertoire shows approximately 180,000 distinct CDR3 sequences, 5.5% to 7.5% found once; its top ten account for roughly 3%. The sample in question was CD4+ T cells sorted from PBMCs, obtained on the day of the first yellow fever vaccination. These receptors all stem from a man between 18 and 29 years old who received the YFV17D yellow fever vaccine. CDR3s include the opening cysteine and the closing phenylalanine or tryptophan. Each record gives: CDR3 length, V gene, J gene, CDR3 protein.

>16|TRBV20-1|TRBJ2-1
CSARDPRAGAHNEQFF
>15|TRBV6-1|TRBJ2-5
CASSGSGQGKETQYF
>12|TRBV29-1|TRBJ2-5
CSVEGGRETQYF
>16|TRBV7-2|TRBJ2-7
CASSPMGGAVRHEQYF
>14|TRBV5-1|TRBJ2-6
CASNLNSGANVLTF
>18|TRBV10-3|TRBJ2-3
CATKGGLAVERGTDTQYF
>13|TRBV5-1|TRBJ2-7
CASSSLSSYEQYF
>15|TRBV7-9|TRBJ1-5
CASSVGTGSGQPQHF
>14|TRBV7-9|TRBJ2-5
CASSLVASGETQYF
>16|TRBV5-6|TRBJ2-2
CASSRYTKRNTGELFF
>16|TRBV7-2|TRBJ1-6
CASSPGVVRGNSPLHF
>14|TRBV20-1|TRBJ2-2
CSARARAGAAELFF
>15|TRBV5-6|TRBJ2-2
CASSSGLLSPEGLFF
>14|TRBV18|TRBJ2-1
CASSGRYSGNEQFF
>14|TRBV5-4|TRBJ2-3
CASSHRQGTDTQYF
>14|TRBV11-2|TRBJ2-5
CASSRRSTYETQYF
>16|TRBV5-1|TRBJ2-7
CASSSGEGGGSYEQYF
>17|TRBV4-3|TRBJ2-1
CASSQPLAGGNTGEQFF
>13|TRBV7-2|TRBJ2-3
CASSLAVTDTQYF
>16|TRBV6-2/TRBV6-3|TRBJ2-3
CASSLWTLGGTDTQYF
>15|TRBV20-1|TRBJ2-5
CSASGTSGVPETQYF
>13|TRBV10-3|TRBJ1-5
CAISREENQPQHF
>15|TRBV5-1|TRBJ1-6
CASSPRDRDNSPLHF
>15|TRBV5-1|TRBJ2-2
CASRPGQGHTGELFF
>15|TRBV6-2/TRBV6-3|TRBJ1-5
CASSRAGTGEAPQHF
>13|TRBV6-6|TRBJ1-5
CAEGGTSNQPQHF
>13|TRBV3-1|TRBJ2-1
CASSQKSSNEQFF
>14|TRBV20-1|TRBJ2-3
CRVERGESTDTQYF
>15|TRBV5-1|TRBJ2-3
CASSFDSPSPDTQYF
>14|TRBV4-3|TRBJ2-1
CASSHIGRTNEQFF
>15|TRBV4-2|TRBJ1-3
CASSQDLLRYNTIYF
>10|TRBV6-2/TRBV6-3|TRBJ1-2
CASNSYGYTF
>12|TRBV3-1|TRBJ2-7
CATQVGQSEQYF
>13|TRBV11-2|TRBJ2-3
CASSLVEADTQYF
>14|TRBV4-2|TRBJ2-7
CASSLSTSSYEQYF
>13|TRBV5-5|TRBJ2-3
CASTLSGTDTQYF
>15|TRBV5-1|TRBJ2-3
CASSPGLAETDTQYF
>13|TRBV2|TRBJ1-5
CACAGTENQPQHF